These 26 T cell receptor beta chains originate from one sample sequenced in a study of shared T cell receptors in the human thymus. Measured with immunoSEQ multiplex PCR; TCRdb has only the in-frame clones, and not every one. This table has more than 550,000 clones, about 87% appearing once. The data also belong to a second study, concerning human thymus T cells.

The sequenced sample was thymocytes. Source of these receptors: a boy younger than two with a congenital heart defect.

The rearrangement links TRBV19 to TRBJ1-1; weak D call: TRBD1 (5 bases). V was shortened by 6 bases and J by 2 bases, with 10 bases between the two germline ends. Germline values: CDR1 LNHDA, CDR2 SQIVND (reference sequence). This CDR3 is built from 13 residues. The CDR3 nucleotides are TGTGCCAGTAGAAAAGGGGATAACACTGAAGCTTTCTTT. Translation gives CASRKGDNTEAFF.

This clone was found once. V and J are TRBV7-4 and TRBJ1-6; the D is unclear. CDR1 is SGHVT, CDR2 SQSDAQ, per germline. The CDR3 spans 12 residues. With 6 bases removed from V and 9 bases from J, the gap between germline ends came to 9 bases. CDR3 DNA: TGTGCCAGCAGGTCGAGGAGTTCACCCCTCCACTTT. Translating it yields CASRSRSSPLHF.

The chain employs TRBV28 and TRBJ2-2, with a possible D match to TRBD1 (7 bases). The CDR3 covers 15 residues. Looked up from germline, CDR1 is MDHEN and CDR2 is SYDVKM. Trimming pared 5 bases from V and 8 bases from J, leaving 18 bases between. CDR3 residues: CASSPKEGAPGELFF. The CDR3 DNA reads as TGTGCCAGCAGTCCAAAGGAGGGGGCGCCTGGGGAGCTGTTTTTT.

The V gene is TRBV28, the J gene TRBJ2-3, with 7 positions matching TRBD1. The germline CDR1 and CDR2 sequences are MDHEN and SYDVKM. The CDR3 length is 15 residues. The V segment lost 5 bases and the J segment 0 bases; nucleotides outside the gene matches: 5. CDR3 sequence (DNA): TGTGCCAGCAGTCCCGGGACAGCTAGCACAGATACGCAGTATTTT. Translated: CASSPGTASTDTQYF. The variable domain in full, with the rest retrieved from reference TRBV28 and TRBJ2-3, is DVKVTQSSRYLVKRTGEKVFLECVQDMDHENMFWYRQDPGLGLRLIYFSYDVKMKEKGDIPEGYSVSREKKERFSLILESASTNQTSMYLCASSPGTASTDTQYFGPGTRLTVL.

The V call is TRBV20-1, the J call TRBJ2-4, with a possible D match to TRBD2 (6 bases). This CDR3 region has 10 residues. V shed 6 bases and J shed 8 bases, with 8 bases lying between them. Germline-derived CDR1 and CDR2 are DFQATT and SNEGSKA (reference sequence). The CDR3 DNA follows: TGCAGTGCGGGGAGGTACATTCAGTACTTC. Translating it yields CSAGRYIQYF.

The chain joins TRBV5-1 to TRBJ1-2, with TRBD1 matching 9 bases. Germline V gene sequence: CDR1 SGHRS, CDR2 YFSETQ. The CDR3 spans 13 residues. J lost 6 bases, V lost 4 bases, and 4 bases had no gene match. The CDR3 sequence is CASSPRDRDGYTF. The CDR3 DNA follows: TGCGCCAGCAGCCCACGGGACAGGGATGGCTACACCTTC.

This chain links TRBV14 with TRBJ2-5; weak D call: TRBD2 (6 bases). V was cut by 0 bases and J by 4 bases, with 24 bases left in between. This CDR3 comprises 19 residues. CDR1 and CDR2 from the germline V gene are SGHDN and FVKESK. In DNA, the CDR3 is TGTGCCAGCAGCCAAGATCTCCCCCGGGGAGGCGGGGAACGAGAGACCCAGTACTTC. It specifies CASSQDLPRGGGERETQYF.

This sequence joins TRBV30 and TRBJ2-6; 8 positions agree with TRBD1. Germline loops: CDR1 GTSNPN, CDR2 SVGIG (reference sequence). V lost 0 bases to trimming and J lost 2 bases; unmatched junction nucleotides: 12. This CDR3 is built from 19 residues. The CDR3 nucleotides are TGTGCCTGGAGTGTACTTCCGGGACAGGTATCTGCTGGGGCCAACGTCCTGACTTTC. Residues: CAWSVLPGQVSAGANVLTF. The full variable domain, with the rest looked up from reference TRBV30 and TRBJ2-6, is SQTIHQWPATLVQPVGSPLSLECTVEGTSNPNLYWYRQAAGRGLQLLFYSVGIGQISSEVPQNLSASRPQDRQFILSSKKLLLSDSGFYLCAWSVLPGQVSAGANVLTFGAGSRLTVL.

The chain links TRBV30 to TRBJ2-1; 10 bases agree with TRBD2. The CDR3 length is 15 residues. Germline assignment: CDR1 GTSNPN and CDR2 SVGIG (reference sequence). Trimming took 5 bases from V and 0 from J; bases not matched to a gene: 4. This CDR3 is CAWLSGGASYNEQFF. The CDR3 DNA is TGTGCCTGGCTGAGCGGGGGGGCCTCCTACAATGAGCAGTTCTTC. The full variable domain, completed using reference TRBV30 and TRBJ2-1, is SQTIHQWPATLVQPVGSPLSLECTVEGTSNPNLYWYRQAAGRGLQLLFYSVGIGQISSEVPQNLSASRPQDRQFILSSKKLLLSDSGFYLCAWLSGGASYNEQFFGPGTRLTVL.

The chain joins TRBV28 to TRBJ1-1; a possible D gene is TRBD1 (5 bases). Trimming removed 8 bases from V and 4 bases from J, with 8 bases in between. Germline V CDR1 and CDR2: MDHEN, SYDVKM. The CDR3 has 11 amino acids. CDR3 in amino acids: CASWGGTEAFF. The CDR3 DNA reads TGTGCCAGCTGGGGCGGCACTGAAGCTTTCTTT.

This chain connects TRBV27 to TRBJ1-6; 10 nucleotides match TRBD1. The V and J ends lost 5 bases and 5 bases, in that order; junction bases with no gene match: 6. The germline V gene encodes CDR1 MNHEY and CDR2 SMNVEV (reference sequence). The CDR3 has 16 amino acids. The CDR3 is CASSLTGQGDNSPLHF. The CDR3 DNA is TGTGCCAGCAGTCTCACCGGACAGGGGGATAATTCACCCCTCCACTTT.

The V and J genes are TRBV6-4 and TRBJ2-1; 7 bases are shared with TRBD2. From germline, CDR1 is MRHNA and CDR2 SNTAGT. The CDR3 spans 15 residues. J gave up 2 bases and V 3 bases, and 4 bases lay outside the gene matches. The DNA for the CDR3 is TGTGCCAGCAGTGATTCAGCGGGGCCCTACAATGAGCAGTTCTTC. Amino acids: CASSDSAGPYNEQFF.

The gene calls are TRBV10-3 and TRBJ1-5; 9 nucleotides match TRBD1. CDR1 and CDR2 from the germline V gene are ENHRY and SYGVKD. The CDR3 is 16 residues long. Germline trimming cut 6 bases from V and 8 bases from J; bases unmatched to any gene: 14. The CDR3 nucleotides read TGTGCCATCAGCGAAGGTGGACAGGGGAGTGAGAAGCCCCAGCATTTT. Its translation is CAISEGGQGSEKPQHF.

The chain links TRBV9 to TRBJ1-2; D uncertain. V lost 0 bases and J 7 bases, leaving 16 bases between the germline ends. The CDR3 sequence is 15 residues long. Germline CDR1 is SGDLS and CDR2 is YYNGEE. The CDR3 region has the DNA TGTGCCAGCAGCGTAGTAGCCGACCTATCGGTTGGCTACACCTTC. This encodes CASSVVADLSVGYTF. The complete variable domain, with remaining parts taken from reference TRBV9 and TRBJ1-2, reads DSGVTQTPKHLITATGQRVTLRCSPRSGDLSVYWYQQSLDQGLQFLIQYYNGEERAKGNILERFSAQQFPDLHSELNLSSLELGDSALYFCASSVVADLSVGYTFGSGTRLTVV.

The chain recombines TRBV4-3 with TRBJ2-1, with TRBD2 matching 8 bases. CDR1 and CDR2 (germline): LGHNA, YSLEER. The J segment lost 2 bases and the V segment lost 0 bases, leaving 6 bases of the junction unmatched. CDR3 length: 17 amino acids. The CDR3 region has the DNA TGCGCCAGCAGCCAAGATCCCCCGGGGGGGCCCTACAATGAGCAGTTCTTC. Translation: CASSQDPPGGPYNEQFF.

The rearrangement links TRBV28 to TRBJ1-1; no firm D call. Per germline, CDR1 MDHEN and CDR2 SYDVKM. The CDR3 has 15 amino acids. The V end was cut by 1 base, the J end by 1 base, with 10 bases between. For the CDR3, the DNA is TGTGCCAGCAGTTTATCGAGGCGGGGGAACACTGAAGCTTTCTTT. The encoded protein is CASSLSRRGNTEAFF.

This sequence joins TRBV28 and TRBJ2-7, with 9 bases lining up with TRBD1. The germline gives CDR1 MDHEN, CDR2 SYDVKM. V was clipped by 4 bases and J by 3 bases; unmatched bases: 7. The CDR3 totals 15 residues. The chain's CDR3 is CASSWGRDRDYEQYF. The CDR3 DNA sequence: TGTGCCAGCAGTTGGGGAAGGGACAGGGACTACGAGCAGTACTTC.

V gene TRBV28 combines with J gene TRBJ1-2; TRBD1 matches at 8 bases. J gave up 5 bases and V 3 bases, and 11 bases lay outside the gene matches. The CDR3 extends over 16 amino acids. Germline CDR1 reads MDHEN; CDR2 reads SYDVKM. CDR3 residues: CASSFEFDRGNYGYTF. The DNA for the CDR3 is TGTGCCAGCAGTTTTGAGTTCGACAGGGGAAATTATGGCTACACCTTC.

Only a few counts were recorded for this clone. V usage is TRBV10-3 and J usage is TRBJ2-7; D is possibly TRBD1 (5 bases). CDR1 is ENHRY, CDR2 SYGVKD, per germline. The V end was cut by 10 bases, the J end by 4 bases, with 17 bases between. The CDR3 runs 13 residues. DNA of the CDR3: TGTGCCACCCTCACAAGGGGTCGGTACGAGCAGTACTTC. It is translated as CATLTRGRYEQYF.

The rearrangement links TRBV6-5 to TRBJ2-2, with 7 bases identical to TRBD2. Germline CDR1 and CDR2: MNHEY and SVGAGI. J gave up 6 bases and V 7 bases, and 11 bases lay outside the gene matches. This CDR3 comprises 15 residues. The CDR3 DNA reads TGTGCCAGCATCGATACAAGACTAGCACCCGGGGAGCTGTTTTTT. This sequence encodes CASIDTRLAPGELFF.

The chain is built from TRBV7-2 and TRBJ2-4; no clear D. Trimming removed 1 base at V and 9 bases at J, with 13 bases between. Germline assignment: CDR1 SGHTA and CDR2 FQGNSA. This CDR3 spans 14 amino acids. CDR3 amino acids: CASSLGFPSVIQYF. The CDR3 DNA reads as TGTGCCAGCAGCTTAGGGTTCCCATCAGTCATTCAGTACTTC. Full variable domain (remainder filled in from reference TRBV7-2 and TRBJ2-4): GAGVSQSPSNKVTEKGKDVELRCDPISGHTALYWYRQSLGQGLEFLIYFQGNSAPDKSGLPSDRFSAERTGGSVSTLTIQRTQQEDSAVYLCASSLGFPSVIQYFGAGTRLSVL.

This clone occurred once. The chain employs TRBV18 and TRBJ1-5; D unresolved. The CDR3 length is 8 residues. V dropped 3 bases and J dropped 16 bases, with 4 bases sitting between them. Germline V gives CDR1 KGHSH, CDR2 LQKENI. For the CDR3, the DNA is TGTGCCAGCTCACCCCTCCATTTT. Translation: CASSPLHF.

The chain uses TRBV19 and TRBJ1-5; D ambiguous. V lost 5 bases to trimming and J lost 6 bases, with 20 bases between them. The CDR3 length is 16 residues. CDR1 LNHDA and CDR2 SQIVND come from the germline V gene (reference sequence). The CDR3 coding sequence is TGTGCCAGTAGTCCCCCGGGATTTAAGGTTGGTCAGCCCCAGCATTTT. Protein: CASSPPGFKVGQPQHF.

V and J are TRBV18 and TRBJ1-1; 9 bases map to TRBD1. V lost 3 bases, J lost 4 bases, and 3 bases stayed unmatched. The CDR3 is 14 residues long. Germline loops: CDR1 KGHSH, CDR2 LQKENI. The CDR3 region has the DNA TGTGCCAGCTCACCTGACAGGGGGAGCACTGAAGCTTTCTTT. Residues: CASSPDRGSTEAFF.

The chain recombines TRBV28 with TRBJ2-7, with D possibly called TRBD1 or TRBD2 (9 bases each). Germline loops: CDR1 MDHEN, CDR2 SYDVKM. V shed 6 bases and J shed 2 bases, with 38 bases lying between them. The CDR3 extends over 22 amino acids. CDR3 amino acids: CASRRPGTGRNTSAGGPYEQYF. CDR3 sequence (DNA): TGTGCCAGCAGAAGACCCGGGACAGGGAGGAATACGTCGGCGGGAGGGCCCTACGAGCAGTACTTC. The variable domain in full, completed from reference TRBV28 and TRBJ2-7, reads DVKVTQSSRYLVKRTGEKVFLECVQDMDHENMFWYRQDPGLGLRLIYFSYDVKMKEKGDIPEGYSVSREKKERFSLILESASTNQTSMYLCASRRPGTGRNTSAGGPYEQYFGPGTRLTVT.

The chain couples TRBV7-6 to TRBJ1-1; 11 bases are shared with TRBD1. The V and J ends lost 3 bases and 3 bases, in that order; junction bases with no gene match: 3. The germline CDR1 and CDR2 sequences are SGHVS and FNYEAQ. The CDR3 runs 15 residues. The CDR3 nucleotides are TGTGCCAGCAGCTTTCCGGGACAGGGGGACACTGAAGCTTTCTTT. Translating gives CASSFPGQGDTEAFF.